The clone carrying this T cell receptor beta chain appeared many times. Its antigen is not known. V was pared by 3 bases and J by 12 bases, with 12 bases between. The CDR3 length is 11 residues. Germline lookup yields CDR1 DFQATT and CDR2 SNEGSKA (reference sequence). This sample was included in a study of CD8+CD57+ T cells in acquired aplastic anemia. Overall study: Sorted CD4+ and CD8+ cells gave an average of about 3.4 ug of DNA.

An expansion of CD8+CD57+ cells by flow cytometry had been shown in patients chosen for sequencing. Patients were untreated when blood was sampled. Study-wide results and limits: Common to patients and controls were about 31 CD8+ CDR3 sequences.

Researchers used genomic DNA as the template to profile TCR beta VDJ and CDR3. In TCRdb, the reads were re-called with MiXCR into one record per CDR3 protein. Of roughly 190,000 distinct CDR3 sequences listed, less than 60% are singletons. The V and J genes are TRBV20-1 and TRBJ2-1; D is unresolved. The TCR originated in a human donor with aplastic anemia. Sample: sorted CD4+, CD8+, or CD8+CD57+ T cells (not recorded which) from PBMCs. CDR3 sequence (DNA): TGCAGTGCTAGTATCTCCCTCGGGCAGTTCTTC. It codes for CSASISLGQFF.